The source of this T cell receptor (beta chain) is a study of T cell changes during pregnancy in multiple sclerosis. Here immunoSEQ multiplex PCR was the method, and the copy in TCRdb shows in-frame clones only, minus some. This table has almost 50,000 clones, 94% appearing once. CDR1 and CDR2 from the germline V gene are SNHLY and FYNNEI. Losses at the gene ends were 6 bases for V and 7 bases for J; bases not matched to a gene: 11. The CDR3 covers 15 residues. The sequenced sample was CD4+ T cells from peripheral blood mononuclear cells, obtained in the third trimester of pregnancy. This clonotype was obtained from a female donor with multiple sclerosis, enrolled in a pregnancy study. The V gene is TRBV2, the J gene TRBJ1-4, with 7 bases that match TRBD1. The CDR3 DNA follows: TGTGCCAGCAGCGATAGCCCTAGGACAGGTGAAAAACTGTTTTTT. Protein: CASSDSPRTGEKLFF.